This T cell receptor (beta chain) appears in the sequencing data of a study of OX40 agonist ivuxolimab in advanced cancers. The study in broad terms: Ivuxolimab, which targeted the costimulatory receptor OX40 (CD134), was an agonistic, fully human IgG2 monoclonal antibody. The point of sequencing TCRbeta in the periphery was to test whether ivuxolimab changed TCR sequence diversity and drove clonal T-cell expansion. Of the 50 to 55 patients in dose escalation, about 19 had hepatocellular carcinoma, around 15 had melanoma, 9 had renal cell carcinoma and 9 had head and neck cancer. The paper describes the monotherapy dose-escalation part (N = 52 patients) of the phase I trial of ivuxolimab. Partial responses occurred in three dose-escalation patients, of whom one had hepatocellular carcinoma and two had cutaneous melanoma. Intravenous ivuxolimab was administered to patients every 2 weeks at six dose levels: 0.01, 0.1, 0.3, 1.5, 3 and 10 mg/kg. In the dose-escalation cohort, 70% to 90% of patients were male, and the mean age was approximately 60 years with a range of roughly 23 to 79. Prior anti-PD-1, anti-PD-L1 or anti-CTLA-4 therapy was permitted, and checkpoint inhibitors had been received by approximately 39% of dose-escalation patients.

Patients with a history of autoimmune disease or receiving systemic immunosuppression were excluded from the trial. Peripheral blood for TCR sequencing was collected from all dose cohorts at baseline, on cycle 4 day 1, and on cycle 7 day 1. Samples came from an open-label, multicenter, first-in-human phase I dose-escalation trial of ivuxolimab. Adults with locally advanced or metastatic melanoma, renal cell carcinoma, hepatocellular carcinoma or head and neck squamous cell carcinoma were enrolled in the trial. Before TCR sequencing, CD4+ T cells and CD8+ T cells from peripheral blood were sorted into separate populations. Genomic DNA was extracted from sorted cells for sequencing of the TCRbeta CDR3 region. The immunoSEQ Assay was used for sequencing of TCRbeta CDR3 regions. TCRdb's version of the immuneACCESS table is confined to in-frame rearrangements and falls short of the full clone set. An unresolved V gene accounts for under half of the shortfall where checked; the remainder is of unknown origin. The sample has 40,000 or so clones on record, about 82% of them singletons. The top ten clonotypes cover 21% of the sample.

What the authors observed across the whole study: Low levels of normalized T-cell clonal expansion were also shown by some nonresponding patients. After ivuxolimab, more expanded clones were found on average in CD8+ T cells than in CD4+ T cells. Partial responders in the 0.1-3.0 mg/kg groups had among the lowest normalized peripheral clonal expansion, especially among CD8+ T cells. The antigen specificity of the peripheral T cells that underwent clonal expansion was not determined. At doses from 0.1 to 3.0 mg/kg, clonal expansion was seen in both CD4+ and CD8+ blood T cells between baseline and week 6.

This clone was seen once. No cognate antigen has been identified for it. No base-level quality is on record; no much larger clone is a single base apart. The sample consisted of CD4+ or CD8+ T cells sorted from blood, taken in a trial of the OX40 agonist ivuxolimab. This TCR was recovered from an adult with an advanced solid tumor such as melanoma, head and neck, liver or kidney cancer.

The nucleotide sequence reads TGTGCCAGCAGCCCCGGACCTGGACTAGCGGGGACAGATACGCAGTATTTT. It translates as CASSPGPGLAGTDTQYF. This chain joins TRBV7-6 to TRBJ2-3; 12 central nucleotides agree with TRBD2. Including cysteine and phenylalanine, the CDR3 has 17 amino acids. Just the 51-base CDR3 DNA is kept, in frame starting at base 1. Via the germline V gene, CDR1 is SGHVS and CDR2 FNYEAQ. Trimming removed 5 bases from V and 3 bases from J; the gene matches leave 9 bases unexplained.